This passage covers 22 T cell receptor beta chains from one sample sequenced in a study of PD-1 blockade in classical Hodgkin lymphoma. Documented time point: cycle 4 day 1 (C4D1), after less than 7 weeks of nivolumab. Each and every patient relapsed after autologous stem cell transplantation, and patients got differing brentuximab vedotin exposure. Profiling relied on immunoSEQ multiplex PCR, and the TCRdb table lists in-frame clones only, not all of them. Of 45,000 to 55,000 clones in the sample, about 75% were seen once. The specimen comprised peripheral blood mononuclear cells (PBMCs), sampled before the fourth cycle of nivolumab. These receptors were collected from a human donor with classical Hodgkin lymphoma.

This rearrangement joins TRBV6-7 to TRBJ2-6; D unresolved. TRBV6-7 falls under the ORF class, with uncertain function. This CDR3 contains 16 residues. V lost 5 bases and J lost 5, with 16 bases in between. This CDR3 is CASSSYLQSRANVLTF. The CDR3 coding sequence is TGTGCCAGCAGTAGTTATTTACAAAGTCGGGCCAACGTCCTGACTTTC.

V is TRBV10-1 and J is TRBJ2-2; D might be TRBD1 (6 bases). The V gene lost 8 bases and the J gene lost 4 bases, with 8 bases spanning the gap. Per the germline V gene, CDR1 is WNHNN and CDR2 is SYGVQD (reference sequence). This CDR3 has 12 amino acids. The CDR3 DNA sequence: TGCGCCAGCGGGGGCACCACCGGGGAGCTGTTTTTT. Its protein is CASGGTTGELFF.

This clone was seen a handful of times. The V call is TRBV6-5, the J call TRBJ1-5; tentatively, D is TRBD1 (6 bases). The CDR3 is 15 residues long. Germline values: CDR1 MNHEY, CDR2 SVGAGI. Between the trimmed V and J ends, which lost 8 bases and 2 bases, there was a span of 16 bases. The CDR3 protein is CASATSGVGNQPQHF. Written as DNA, the CDR3 is TGTGCCAGCGCGACCTCAGGGGTAGGCAATCAGCCCCAGCATTTT.

V is TRBV7-6 and J is TRBJ2-3; D gene ambiguous. V gave up 0 bases and J gave up 0 bases, with 4 bases separating them. The V gene's germline CDR1 is SGHVS and CDR2 FNYEAQ. The CDR3 extends over 14 amino acids. Here the CDR3 reads CASSLAPSTDTQYF. The CDR3 coding sequence is TGTGCCAGCAGCTTAGCGCCTAGCACAGATACGCAGTATTTT.

The rearrangement links TRBV5-1 to TRBJ2-5; D is possibly TRBD1 (6 bases). Germline CDR1 is SGHRS and CDR2 is YFSETQ. The V and J ends lost 2 bases and 3 bases respectively, with 11 bases between them. This CDR3 contains 14 residues. CDR3 residues: CASSLGAGEETQYF. In DNA form, the CDR3 reads TGCGCCAGCAGCTTAGGGGCAGGGGAAGAGACCCAGTACTTC.

This clone is judged medium-sized. The rearrangement links TRBV6-6 to TRBJ2-5; TRBD2 aligns across 7 bases. Germline V gene sequence: CDR1 MNHNY, CDR2 SVGAGI (reference sequence). The CDR3 runs to 15 residues. With V trimmed by 7 bases and J by 5 bases, 13 bases remained unmatched. CDR3 DNA: TGTGCCAGCAACCAAGGGAGGGGAAAGGGTGAGACCCAGTACTTC. Amino acids: CASNQGRGKGETQYF.

The V call is TRBV6-5, the J call TRBJ2-2; no clear D gene. Trimming stripped 6 bases from V and 1 base from J, with 6 bases between. Germline V gene data show CDR1 as MNHEY and CDR2 as SVGAGI. The CDR3 runs to 13 residues. DNA for the CDR3: TGTGCCAGCAGCGGCGGGAACACCGGGGAGCTGTTTTTT. Amino acid sequence: CASSGGNTGELFF.

The V gene is TRBV6-5, the J gene TRBJ1-1; a possible D gene is TRBD1 (5 bases). This CDR3 is built from 14 residues. Trimming removed 3 bases from V and 5 bases from J, with 13 bases in between. CDR1 and CDR2 from the germline V gene are MNHEY and SVGAGI. This CDR3 is CASSYGGGLTEAFF. The CDR3 DNA is TGTGCCAGCAGTTATGGGGGGGGACTTACTGAAGCTTTCTTT.

The chain couples TRBV5-1 to TRBJ2-3; 7 positions match TRBD2. Germline V gives CDR1 SGHRS, CDR2 YFSETQ. The CDR3 totals 14 residues. With 5 bases clipped from V and 4 bases from J, the junction kept 7 bases outside the gene matches. The CDR3 DNA reads TGCGCCAGCAGGGTGGCGGGAGCAGCAGATACGCAGTATTTT. It is translated as CASRVAGAADTQYF.

V and J are TRBV7-6 and TRBJ2-3; maybe TRBD2 (5 bases). Trimming removed 4 bases at V and 3 bases at J, with 5 bases between. CDR1 is SGHVS and CDR2 is FNYEAQ in the germline V gene. CDR3 length: 12 residues. In DNA form, the CDR3 reads TGTGCCAGCAGCTGGAGGACAGATACGCAGTATTTT. It codes for CASSWRTDTQYF.

This chain uses TRBV14 with TRBJ2-4; 7 nucleotides align to TRBD1. V lost 5 bases and J lost 7; bases outside the gene matches: 8. Germline CDR1 SGHDN, CDR2 FVKESK. The CDR3 totals 14 residues. The CDR3 sequence is CASSWDSATNIQYF. CDR3 nucleotides: TGTGCCAGCAGCTGGGACAGCGCCACGAACATTCAGTACTTC.

The rearrangement uses TRBV28 and TRBJ2-2; no definite D call. CDR1 MDHEN and CDR2 SYDVKM come from the germline V gene. The CDR3 consists of 14 residues. V lost 7 bases and J lost 4, with 13 bases in between. CDR3 in DNA: TGTGCCAGCATTAACGGACGGGCCACCGGGGAGCTGTTTTTT. This sequence encodes CASINGRATGELFF.

This sequence joins TRBV10-3 and TRBJ1-2; D possibly corresponds to TRBD1 (5 bases). The germline CDR1 and CDR2 sequences are ENHRY and SYGVKD. The V end was cut by 1 base, the J end by 5 bases, with 14 bases between. This CDR3 spans 15 amino acids. The CDR3, as DNA: TGTGCCATCAGTGAGTTCTTCCGGGACGGATATGGCTACACCTTC. Translation: CAISEFFRDGYGYTF.

The gene calls are TRBV29-1 and TRBJ2-1; maybe TRBD2 (6 bases). The V gene lost 3 bases and the J gene lost 3 bases, with 12 bases spanning the gap. This CDR3 contains 14 residues. The germline V gene encodes CDR1 SQVTM and CDR2 ANQGSEA. DNA of the CDR3: TGCAGCGTTGAGGAGGGGCTGGACTACAATGAGCAGTTCTTC. Translating gives CSVEEGLDYNEQFF.

There are a few counts of this clone. This chain links TRBV9 with TRBJ1-1; D remains unclear. V was pared by 0 bases and J by 7 bases, with 16 bases between. The CDR3 extends over 15 amino acids. Germline V gene sequence: CDR1 SGDLS, CDR2 YYNGEE. As DNA, the CDR3 is TGTGCCAGCAGCGTAGTATCTGGATCTGAGGGTGAAGCTTTCTTT. Protein: CASSVVSGSEGEAFF.

The genes are TRBV5-1 and TRBJ2-7; D unclear. Between the trimmed V and J ends, which lost 4 bases and 0 bases, there was a span of 11 bases. CDR1 and CDR2 from the germline V gene are SGHRS and YFSETQ. The CDR3 is 14 amino acids. CDR3 region: CASSPREASYEQYF. CDR3 sequence (DNA): TGCGCCAGCAGCCCTCGAGAGGCCTCCTACGAGCAGTACTTC.

The chain joins TRBV30 to TRBJ2-5, with 8 bases matching TRBD2. V was pared by 2 bases and J by 3 bases, with 20 bases of the junction left unmatched. The CDR3 loop spans 19 amino acids. The germline V gene has CDR1 GTSNPN and CDR2 SVGIG (reference sequence). Here the CDR3 reads CAWSPIRGYREGREETQYF. DNA of the CDR3: TGTGCCTGGAGTCCAATAAGGGGGTACCGGGAGGGCCGGGAAGAGACCCAGTACTTC.

This rearrangement joins TRBV7-2 to TRBJ2-7, with D unclear. This CDR3 contains 14 residues. Germline V gives CDR1 SGHTA, CDR2 FQGNSA. V was trimmed by 1 base and J by 0 bases, leaving 7 bases between them. The CDR3 DNA reads TGTGCCAGCAGCTTAGTTGCAGCCTCCTACGAGCAGTACTTC. Translated: CASSLVAASYEQYF. The complete variable domain, with remaining parts taken from reference TRBV7-2 and TRBJ2-7, reads GAGVSQSPSNKVTEKGKDVELRCDPISGHTALYWYRQSLGQGLEFLIYFQGNSAPDKSGLPSDRFSAERTGGSVSTLTIQRTQQEDSAVYLCASSLVAASYEQYFGPGTRLTVT.

The rearrangement links TRBV27 to TRBJ1-2, with TRBD1 as a possible D gene (5 bases). The ends were cut back, 0 bases at V and 4 bases at J, with 9 bases in the middle. The CDR3 consists of 14 residues. Germline V gene data show CDR1 as MNHEY and CDR2 as SMNVEV (reference sequence). CDR3 sequence: CASSLSPGTYGYTF. In nucleotides, the CDR3 is TGTGCCAGCAGTTTATCCCCAGGGACCTATGGCTACACCTTC.

CDR3 sequence reads: CASSNLLRGRRNTIYF. CDR3 coding DNA: TGTGCCAGCAGCAACTTACTCCGGGGGCGCAGAAACACCATATATTTT. The chain couples TRBV21-1 to TRBJ1-3. TRBV21-1 is noted as a pseudogene. The CDR3 runs 16 residues.

This CDR3 reads CASSLMKWGIHEQYF. DNA for the CDR3: TGTGCCAGCAGCTTAATGAAGTGGGGGATCCACGAGCAGTACTTC. V and J are TRBV5-4 and TRBJ2-7, with D perhaps given as TRBD1 or TRBD2 (5 bases each). The CDR3 totals 15 residues. The V gene lost 2 bases and the J gene lost 5 bases, with 17 bases spanning the gap. Germline CDR1 and CDR2: SGHNT and YYREEE (reference sequence). The variable domain in full, completed from reference TRBV5-4 and TRBJ2-7, reads ETGVTQSPTHLIKTRGQQVTLRCSSQSGHNTVSWYQQALGQGPQFIFQYYREEENGRGNFPPRFSGLQFPNYSSELNVNALELDDSALYLCASSLMKWGIHEQYFGPGTRLTVT.

By sample share, this clone is medium-sized (0.01 to 0.1%). This chain uses TRBV7-2 with TRBJ2-2; D may be TRBD2 (5 bases). Germline CDR1 SGHTA, CDR2 FQGNSA. V lost 0 bases and J lost 6, with 8 bases in between. This CDR3 comprises 14 residues. The CDR3 here is CASSLAGGPGELFF. The CDR3 DNA reads TGTGCCAGCAGCTTAGCGGGCGGGCCCGGGGAGCTGTTTTTT.